A selection of T cell receptor beta chains follows, all from one sample in a study of T cells in tumors after PD-1 blockade. The data were produced by immunoSEQ multiplex PCR, yet TCRdb's version contains in-frame clones alone and is incomplete. The table has 45,000 or so clones, more than 65% seen once. The material was PBMCs, obtained before anti-PD-1 therapy. Source of these receptors: a human donor with advanced basal cell or squamous cell carcinoma (not recorded which). Both conserved end residues are part of each CDR3. D genes are given only for firm matches. Where a row states a size, it is once, few, many or the class of an expanded clone; other rows omit it.

TRBV11-3	.	TRBJ2-2	.	CASSFKVAYTGELFF	TGTGCCAGCAGCTTTAAGGTAGCTTACACCGGGGAGCTGTTTTTT
TRBV7-9	TRBD1	TRBJ1-2	.	CASSSVLNRGDGYTF	TGTGCCAGCAGCTCGGTCTTGAACAGGGGGGATGGCTACACCTTC
TRBV7-2	.	TRBJ1-5	.	CASSLVSGSNQPQHF	TGTGCCAGCAGCTTAGTCTCCGGAAGCAATCAGCCCCAGCATTTT
TRBV5-5	TRBD1	TRBJ1-5	once	CASSLQGARNQPQHF	TGTGCCAGCAGCTTACAGGGGGCAAGGAATCAGCCCCAGCATTTT
TRBV7-8	TRBD1	TRBJ2-6	once	CASSLPGGSGANVLTF	TGTGCCAGCAGCCTACCAGGGGGATCTGGGGCCAACGTCCTGACTTTC
TRBV3-1/TRBV3-2	.	TRBJ1-2	.	CASSPTSYGYTF	TGTGCCAGCAGCCCTACTTCCTATGGCTACACCTTC
TRBV28	.	TRBJ1-2	.	CASSLEGPGYTF	TGTGCCAGCAGTTTAGAGGGCCCTGGCTACACCTTC
TRBV6-1	.	TRBJ1-2	.	CASSEGAGTPYGYTF	TGTGCCAGCAGTGAGGGGGCAGGGACACCCTATGGCTACACCTTC
TRBV5-1	.	TRBJ2-1	.	CASSLMESYNEQFF	TGCGCCAGCAGCTTGATGGAATCCTACAATGAGCAGTTCTTC
TRBV29-1	.	TRBJ1-4	.	CSVEPQAGGKLFF	TGCAGCGTTGAACCACAGGCTGGTGGAAAACTGTTTTTT
TRBV5-1	.	TRBJ1-3	few	CASSQYTGLGNTIYF	TGCGCCAGCAGCCAGTACACGGGACTTGGAAACACCATATATTTT
TRBV7-2	.	TRBJ2-1	.	CASSLVRLAGGYNEQFF	TGTGCCAGCAGCTTAGTAAGGCTAGCCGGAGGGTACAATGAGCAGTTCTTC
TRBV6-5	.	TRBJ2-2	.	CASCFTALGTGELFF	TGTGCCTCATGCTTTACGGCTTTGGGAACCGGGGAGCTGTTTTTT
TRBV19	.	TRBJ1-5	.	CASSMNNRAWSNQPQHF	TGTGCCAGTAGTATGAATAACAGGGCTTGGAGCAATCAGCCCCAGCATTTT
TRBV11-3	TRBD2	TRBJ2-1	once	CASSLDLWTSGSSLDEQFF	TGTGCCAGCAGCTTAGATTTATGGACTAGCGGGAGTTCTCTGGATGAGCAGTTCTTC
TRBV25-1	TRBD2	TRBJ2-1	.	CASSISSGYNEQFF	TGTGCCAGCAGTATTTCTAGCGGCTACAATGAGCAGTTCTTC
TRBV3-1/TRBV3-2	.	TRBJ1-1	.	CASSRLGGTEAFF	TGTGCCAGCAGCCGTCTCGGGGGCACTGAAGCTTTCTTT
TRBV23-1	.	TRBJ2-1	.	CASPINEQFF	TGCGCCAGCCCAATCAATGAGCAGTTCTTC
TRBV9	.	TRBJ1-1	.	CASSVFQGPDVGTEAFF	TGTGCCAGCAGCGTATTCCAGGGACCGGATGTTGGCACTGAAGCTTTCTTT
TRBV28	.	TRBJ1-1	once	CASSLYRGEAFF	TGTGCCAGCAGTTTATATAGGGGTGAAGCTTTCTTT
TRBV6-4	.	TRBJ2-1	large	CATGGGEHNEQFF	TGTGCCACCGGCGGGGGCGAGCACAATGAGCAGTTCTTC
TRBV18	.	TRBJ2-5	medium-sized	CASSPPSAYQETQYF	TGTGCCAGCTCACCACCGTCCGCGTACCAAGAGACCCAGTACTTC
TRBV3-1/TRBV3-2	TRBD2	TRBJ2-2	.	CASSPRLAVNTGELFF	TGTGCCAGCAGCCCGAGACTAGCGGTTAACACCGGGGAGCTGTTTTTT
TRBV15	.	TRBJ1-2	.	CATSGRNTGSGYTF	TGTGCCACCAGCGGGAGGAACACCGGGAGCGGCTACACCTTC
TRBV19	.	TRBJ2-7	.	CASSMTNSYEQYF	TGTGCCAGTAGTATGACGAACTCCTACGAGCAGTACTTC
TRBV28	.	TRBJ2-1	.	CASSPGGTGGYNEQFF	TGTGCCAGCAGTCCCGGGGGAACCGGGGGTTACAATGAGCAGTTCTTC
TRBV13	.	TRBJ2-5	.	CASSPDQGETQYF	TGTGCCAGCAGTCCTGATCAGGGCGAGACCCAGTACTTC
TRBV18	.	TRBJ2-2	.	CASSPPGTGELFF	TGTGCCAGCTCACCACCCGGGACCGGGGAGCTGTTTTTT
TRBV9	TRBD2	TRBJ2-1	.	CASSPGTSYEQFF	TGTGCCAGCAGCCCGGGGACTAGCTATGAGCAGTTCTTC
TRBV3-1/TRBV3-2	.	TRBJ2-3	.	CASSFSTPDSTDTQYF	TGTGCCAGCAGCTTCTCGACACCCGATTCCACAGATACGCAGTATTTT
TRBV20-1	TRBD2	TRBJ2-7	.	CSASASGSYEQYF	TGCAGTGCTAGTGCGAGCGGGAGCTACGAGCAGTACTTC
TRBV3-1/TRBV3-2	TRBD2	TRBJ2-1	.	CASSQGLAGEQFF	TGTGCCAGCAGCCAGGGACTAGCGGGTGAGCAGTTCTTC
TRBV5-1	.	TRBJ2-2	once	CATSTTVNTGELFF	TGCGCCACTTCAACTACAGTAAACACCGGGGAGCTGTTTTTT
TRBV18	.	TRBJ2-7	.	CASSPGGRYFPSSYEQYF	TGTGCCAGCTCACCCGGCGGTCGGTACTTTCCCAGCTCCTACGAGCAGTACTTC
TRBV4-1	.	TRBJ2-5	.	CASSQTQTPGSQETQYF	TGCGCCAGCAGCCAAACCCAAACACCGGGGAGCCAAGAGACCCAGTACTTC
TRBV10-2	.	TRBJ1-1	.	CASWGKEAFF	TGCGCCAGCTGGGGAAAGGAAGCTTTCTTT
TRBV5-1	.	TRBJ1-6	.	CASSLAGPGDNSPLHF	TGCGCCAGCAGCTTGGCCGGGCCTGGGGATAATTCACCCCTCCACTTT
TRBV28	.	TRBJ2-1	.	CASSLGQGRSSYNEQFF	TGTGCCAGCAGTTTAGGGCAAGGCCGAAGCTCCTACAATGAGCAGTTCTTC
TRBV4-2	.	TRBJ2-2	.	CASSQEGGRAPGELFF	TGTGCCAGCAGCCAAGAAGGGGGGAGGGCGCCCGGGGAGCTGTTTTTT
TRBV20-1	.	TRBJ2-3	.	CSASFFATDTQYF	TGCAGTGCTAGTTTTTTTGCAACTGATACGCAGTATTTT
TRBV6-5	.	TRBJ1-5	.	CASSDNGQTPQHF	TGTGCCAGCAGCGATAATGGTCAGACGCCCCAGCATTTT
TRBV5-6	TRBD2	TRBJ2-3	.	CASSAGLAGGGTQYF	TGTGCCAGCAGCGCGGGACTAGCGGGAGGGGGTACGCAGTATTTT
TRBV5-4	TRBD1	TRBJ2-7	.	CASSSQTGVYEQYF	TGTGCCAGCAGCTCCCAGACAGGGGTCTACGAGCAGTACTTC
TRBV5-1	TRBD1	TRBJ1-5	.	CASSITGDSNQPQHF	TGCGCCAGCAGCATAACAGGGGATAGCAATCAGCCCCAGCATTTT
TRBV12-3/TRBV12-4	.	TRBJ2-7	.	CASSLAYRDEQYF	TGTGCCAGCAGTTTAGCGTACAGGGACGAGCAGTACTTC
TRBV27	.	TRBJ1-1	once	CASTPGGSNTEAFF	TGTGCCAGCACCCCGGGGGGATCGAACACTGAAGCTTTCTTT
TRBV3-1/TRBV3-2	TRBD1	TRBJ2-7	.	CASSLGQGGEQYF	TGTGCCAGCAGCCTAGGACAGGGAGGCGAGCAGTACTTC
TRBV5-6	.	TRBJ2-7	.	CASSFGGSSYEQYF	TGTGCCAGCAGCTTCGGCGGATCCTCCTACGAGCAGTACTTC
TRBV2	.	TRBJ2-7	.	CASSESGVNYEQYF	TGTGCCAGCAGTGAGAGCGGCGTTAACTACGAGCAGTACTTC
TRBV5-1	TRBD1	TRBJ1-1	.	CASKHRGANTEAFF	TGCGCCAGCAAACACAGGGGGGCGAACACTGAAGCTTTCTTT